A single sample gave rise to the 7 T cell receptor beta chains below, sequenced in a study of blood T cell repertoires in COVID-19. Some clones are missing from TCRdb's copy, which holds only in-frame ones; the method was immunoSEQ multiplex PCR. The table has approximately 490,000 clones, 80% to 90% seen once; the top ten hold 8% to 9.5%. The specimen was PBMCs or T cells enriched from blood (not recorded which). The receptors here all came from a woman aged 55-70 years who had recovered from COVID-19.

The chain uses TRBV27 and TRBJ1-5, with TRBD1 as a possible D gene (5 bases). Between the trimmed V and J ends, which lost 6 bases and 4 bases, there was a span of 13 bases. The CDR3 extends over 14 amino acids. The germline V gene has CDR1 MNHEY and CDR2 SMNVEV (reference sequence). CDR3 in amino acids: CASRRGGNNQPQHF. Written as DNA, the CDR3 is TGTGCCAGCAGGCGGGGCGGCAATAATCAGCCCCAGCATTTT.

In nucleotides, the CDR3 is TGTGCTAGTGGCCGCCGGGACAGCGAAAAACTGTTTTTT. It is translated as CASGRRDSEKLFF. The chain uses TRBV12-5 and TRBJ1-4, with 7 bases lining up with TRBD1. Losses at the gene ends were 6 bases for V and 8 bases for J; bases not matched to a gene: 6. CDR1 LGHNT and CDR2 FRNRAP come from the germline V gene. The CDR3 is 13 amino acids.

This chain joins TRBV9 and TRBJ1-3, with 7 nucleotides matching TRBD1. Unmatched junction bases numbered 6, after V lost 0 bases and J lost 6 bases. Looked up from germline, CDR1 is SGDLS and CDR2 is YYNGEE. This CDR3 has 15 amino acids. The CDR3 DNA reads TGTGCCAGCAGCGTAGCCACAGGGGTCCCAAACACCATATATTTT. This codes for CASSVATGVPNTIYF.

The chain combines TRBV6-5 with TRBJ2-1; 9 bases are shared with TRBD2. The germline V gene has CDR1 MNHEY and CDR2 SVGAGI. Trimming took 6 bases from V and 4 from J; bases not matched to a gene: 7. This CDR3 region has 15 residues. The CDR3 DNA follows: TGTGCCAGCAGACCGATGGCGGGAGGGTACAATGAGCAGTTCTTC. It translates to CASRPMAGGYNEQFF.

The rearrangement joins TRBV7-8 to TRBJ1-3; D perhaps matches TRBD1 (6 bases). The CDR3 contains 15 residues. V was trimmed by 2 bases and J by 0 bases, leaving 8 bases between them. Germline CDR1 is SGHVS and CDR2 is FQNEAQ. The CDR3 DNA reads TGTGCCAGCAGCTTATGGACAGCCTCTGGAAACACCATATATTTT. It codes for CASSLWTASGNTIYF.

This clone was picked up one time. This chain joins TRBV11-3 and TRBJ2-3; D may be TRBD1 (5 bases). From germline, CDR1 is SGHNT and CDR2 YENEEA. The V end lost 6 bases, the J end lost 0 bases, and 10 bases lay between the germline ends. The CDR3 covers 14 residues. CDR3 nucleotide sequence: TGTGCCAGCAGGCGAAGGGGTAGCACAGATACGCAGTATTTT. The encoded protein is CASRRRGSTDTQYF. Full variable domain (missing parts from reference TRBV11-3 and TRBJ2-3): EAGVVQSPRYKIIEKKQPVAFWCNPISGHNTLYWYLQNLGQGPELLIRYENEEAVDDSQLPKDRFSAERLKGVDSTLKIQPAELGDSAVYLCASRRRGSTDTQYFGPGTRLTVL.

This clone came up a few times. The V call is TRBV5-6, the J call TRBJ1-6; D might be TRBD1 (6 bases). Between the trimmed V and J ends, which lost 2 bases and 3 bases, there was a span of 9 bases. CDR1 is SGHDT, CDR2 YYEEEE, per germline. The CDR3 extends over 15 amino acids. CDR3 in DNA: TGTGCCAGCAGCTTTGACAGGCTCTATAATTCACCCCTCCACTTT. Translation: CASSFDRLYNSPLHF. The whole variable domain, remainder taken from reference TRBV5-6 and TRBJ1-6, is DAGVTQSPTHLIKTRGQQVTLRCSPKSGHDTVSWYQQALGQGPQFIFQYYEEEERQRGNFPDRFSGHQFPNYSSELNVNALLLGDSALYLCASSFDRLYNSPLHFGNGTRLTVT.